This TCR beta chain was obtained from a study of T cells expressing NK-cell markers. Study-wide context: It was from sorted CD3+CD56+NKG2C+, CD3+CD56+NKG2C- and CD3+CD56-NKG2C+ T cells that TCR beta repertoires came.

Using the 5' RACE reads, TCRdb records one entry per CDR3 protein without DNA. Reported are 500,000 to 700,000 distinct CDR3 sequences; the ten largest clones contain roughly 3.5%. Per the germline V gene, CDR1 is SGHRS and CDR2 is YFSETQ. CDR3 length: 18 amino acids. The gene calls are TRBV5-1 and TRBJ2-2; TCRdb proposes TRBD2, but this gene call is untestable without DNA. This TCR was recovered from a man in his late teens or twenties in good health. Sequenced sample: blood T cells: a sorted CD56 or NKG2C T cell subset, CD4+ or CD8+ T cells, or bulk PBMC T cells (not recorded which). The CDR3: CASKGTSGRPRGTGELFF.